Each of the 15 T cell receptor beta chains below was sequenced from the same sample in a study of blood T cell repertoires in COVID-19. Profiled with immunoSEQ multiplex PCR; TCRdb holds only in-frame clones, not every one. The table lists about 68,000 clones, 75% to 90% of them singletons. Specimen: peripheral blood. These receptors were collected from a man aged 25 to 45 with acute or convalescent COVID-19.

The chain combines TRBV7-9 with TRBJ2-5; 7 bases are shared with TRBD1. Germline V gene data show CDR1 as SEHNR and CDR2 as FQNEAQ (reference sequence). V was clipped by 4 bases and J by 3 bases; unmatched bases: 2. The CDR3 totals 13 residues. CDR3 DNA sequence: TGTGCCAGCAGCTCCACAGGGGAAGAGACCCAGTACTTC. It is translated as CASSSTGEETQYF.

The gene calls are TRBV19 and TRBJ1-2; possible D gene TRBD1, 5 bases. CDR3 length equals 12 residues. The germline V gene encodes CDR1 LNHDA and CDR2 SQIVND (reference sequence). The ends were cut back, 3 bases at V and 11 bases at J, with 13 bases in the middle. The CDR3 reads CASSIHSGRYTF. In nucleotides, the CDR3 is TGTGCCAGTAGTATCCACTCAGGGCGGTACACCTTC.

V gene TRBV30 combines with J gene TRBJ2-1; D is ambiguous. This CDR3 has 10 amino acids. Germline V gene sequence: CDR1 GTSNPN, CDR2 SVGIG (reference sequence). Trimming removed 8 bases at V and 4 bases at J, with 6 bases between. CDR3 DNA sequence: TGTGCCGCCTATTACAATGAGCAGTTCTTC. This translates into CAAYYNEQFF.

This chain connects TRBV7-3 to TRBJ1-5; 8 nucleotides line up with TRBD1. V lost 2 bases to trimming and J lost 5 bases; unmatched junction nucleotides: 5. Per germline, CDR1 SGHTA and CDR2 FQGTGA. This CDR3 has 15 amino acids. CDR3 in amino acids: CASSLAYRGYQPQHF. CDR3 bases: TGTGCCAGCAGCTTAGCTTACAGGGGGTATCAGCCCCAGCATTTT.

The chain combines TRBV3-1 (or the pseudogene TRBV3-2) with TRBJ2-3; a weak D match, TRBD1 (5 bases). V lost 10 bases to trimming and J lost 0 bases, with 14 bases between them. Germline CDR1 is LGHDT and CDR2 is YNNKEL (reference sequence). The CDR3 loop spans 14 amino acids. The DNA of the CDR3 is TGTGCCACCCGTAGGGGAACTAGCACAGATACGCAGTATTTT. It encodes CATRRGTSTDTQYF.

The genes are TRBV19 and TRBJ1-1; 8 bases are a match to TRBD1. The CDR3 consists of 15 residues. J gave up 7 bases and V 2 bases, and 9 bases lay outside the gene matches. Germline assignment: CDR1 LNHDA and CDR2 SQIVND (reference sequence). The CDR3 DNA follows: TGTGCCAGTAGTATAAGGGGACAGGCGGTGGTTGAAGCTTTCTTT. Its protein product is CASSIRGQAVVEAFF.

This chain connects TRBV7-2 to TRBJ2-2, with no clear D. This CDR3 comprises 13 residues. Germline V lookup: CDR1 SGHTA, CDR2 FQGNSA. V gave up 5 bases and J gave up 1 base, with 5 bases separating them. CDR3 sequence (DNA): TGTGCCAGCAGCACGGGGAACACCGGGGAGCTGTTTTTT. Translating it yields CASSTGNTGELFF.

In this sample, this clone turned up a few times. The genes are TRBV2 and TRBJ1-5; 7 positions match TRBD1. This CDR3 region has 15 residues. Germline assignment: CDR1 SNHLY and CDR2 FYNNEI. The trim removed 8 bases at V and 7 bases at J, leaving 14 bases unmatched. DNA for the CDR3: TGTGCCAGCGCTAGAGCAGGGGGATCTAGGCAGCCCCAGCATTTT. Its translation: CASARAGGSRQPQHF.

In DNA form, the CDR3 reads TGTGCCAGCAGATGGGGAGCGGGAGGCCATGAGCAGTTCTTC. Amino acid sequence: CASRWGAGGHEQFF. This chain joins TRBV28 and TRBJ2-1; 9 nucleotides align to TRBD2. The V segment lost 6 bases and the J segment 8 bases; nucleotides outside the gene matches: 8. The CDR3 extends over 14 amino acids. The germline V gene has CDR1 MDHEN and CDR2 SYDVKM.

The gene calls are TRBV28 and TRBJ1-1, with TRBD1 as a possible D gene (5 bases). The V and J ends lost 8 bases and 4 bases respectively, with 17 bases between them. This CDR3 comprises 14 residues. CDR1 and CDR2 from the germline V gene are MDHEN and SYDVKM. The chain's CDR3 is CASLRGGLITEAFF. DNA of the CDR3: TGTGCCAGCCTCCGGGGGGGACTGATCACTGAAGCTTTCTTT.

The V gene is TRBV19, the J gene TRBJ2-7, with D tentatively TRBD1 (6 bases). Trimming pared 8 bases from V and 4 bases from J, leaving 15 bases between. Per germline, CDR1 LNHDA and CDR2 SQIVND (reference sequence). This CDR3 has 13 amino acids. CDR3 coding DNA: TGTGCCAGTGCAGGGGTGGTCGGATACGAGCAGTACTTC. Encoded protein: CASAGVVGYEQYF. Variable domain in full (rest from reference TRBV19 and TRBJ2-7): DGGITQSPKYLFRKEGQNVTLSCEQNLNHDAMYWYRQDPGQGLRLIYYSQIVNDFQKGDIAEGYSVSREKKESFPLTVTSAQKNPTAFYLCASAGVVGYEQYFGPGTRLTVT.

CDR3 bases: TGTGCCAGCAGCTTAGTAGGGCCAGGGGGATACAATGAGCAGTTCTTC. Encoded protein: CASSLVGPGGYNEQFF. The J gene is TRBJ2-1, the V gene TRBV7-9, with 7 bases aligning to TRBD1. The junction had 7 bases not matched to a gene; V was cut back by 1 base and J by 4 bases. The germline CDR1 and CDR2 sequences are SEHNR and FQNEAQ (reference sequence). CDR3 length equals 16 residues.

This chain uses TRBV27 with TRBJ2-1; no clear D gene. CDR3 length: 15 residues. The germline V gene has CDR1 MNHEY and CDR2 SMNVEV (reference sequence). V was trimmed by 5 bases and J by 0 bases, leaving 11 bases between them. In DNA form, the CDR3 reads TGTGCCAGCAGTATCGACACGAGCTCCTACAATGAGCAGTTCTTC. Translation: CASSIDTSSYNEQFF.

V usage is TRBV4-1 and J usage is TRBJ2-2; 11 nucleotides agree with TRBD1. Per the germline V gene, CDR1 is MGHRA and CDR2 is YSYEKL. This CDR3 is built from 16 residues. Germline trimming cut 1 base from V and 7 bases from J; bases unmatched to any gene: 5. The CDR3 here is CASSQATGQGGGELFF. The CDR3 DNA reads TGCGCCAGCAGCCAAGCTACGGGACAGGGGGGCGGGGAGCTGTTTTTT.

V is TRBV14 and J is TRBJ2-6; D gene ambiguous. V lost 2 bases, J lost 1 base, and 9 bases lay in between. The germline V gene encodes CDR1 SGHDN and CDR2 FVKESK. This CDR3 has 16 amino acids. The CDR3 sequence: CASSQPIRSGANVLTF. CDR3 nucleotides: TGTGCCAGCAGCCAACCCATCCGGTCTGGGGCCAACGTCCTGACTTTC.